The entry below gives a single T cell receptor beta chain sequence along with its context. The sample is drawn from a study of T cells in Graves' hyperthyroidism and ophthalmopathy. The CDR3 is made up of 14 amino acids. V lost 5 bases to trimming and J lost 4 bases, with 13 bases between them. Germline V lookup: CDR1 SGHAT, CDR2 FQNNGV. RNA transcripts gave rise to amplified TCR beta CDR3 regions. First-round RT-PCR of the TCR CDR3 relied on the HTBI primer set. TCRdb reprocessed the multiplex PCR reads via MiXCR and lists one record per CDR3 protein. The sample shows some 370,000 distinct CDR3 sequences, 17% of them seen only once.

The chain recombines TRBV11-2 with TRBJ2-3, with D perhaps TRBD2 (5 bases). This clonotype was sampled from a woman aged 25 to 45 with Graves' hyperthyroidism that later progressed to Graves' ophthalmopathy. What was sequenced was blood. CDR3 DNA: TGTGCCAGCAGCGCCTACGAGGGCCCAGATACGCAGTATTTT. Amino acids: CASSAYEGPDTQYF.